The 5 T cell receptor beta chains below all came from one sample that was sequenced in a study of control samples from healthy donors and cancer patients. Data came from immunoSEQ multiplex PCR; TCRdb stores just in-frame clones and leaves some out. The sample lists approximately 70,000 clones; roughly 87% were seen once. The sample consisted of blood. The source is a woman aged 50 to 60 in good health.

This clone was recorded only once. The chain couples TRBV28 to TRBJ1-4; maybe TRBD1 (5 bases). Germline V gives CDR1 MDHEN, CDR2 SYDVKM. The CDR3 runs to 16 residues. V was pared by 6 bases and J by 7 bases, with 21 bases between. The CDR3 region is CASRRLSQGRSEKLFF. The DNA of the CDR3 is TGTGCCAGCAGACGCCTAAGTCAGGGACGGAGTGAAAAACTGTTTTTT.

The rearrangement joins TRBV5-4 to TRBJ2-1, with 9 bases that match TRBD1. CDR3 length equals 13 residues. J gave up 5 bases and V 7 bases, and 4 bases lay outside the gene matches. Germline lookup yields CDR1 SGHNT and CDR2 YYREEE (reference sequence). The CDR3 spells CASGGTGNNEQFF. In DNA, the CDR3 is TGTGCCAGCGGAGGGACAGGGAACAATGAGCAGTTCTTC.

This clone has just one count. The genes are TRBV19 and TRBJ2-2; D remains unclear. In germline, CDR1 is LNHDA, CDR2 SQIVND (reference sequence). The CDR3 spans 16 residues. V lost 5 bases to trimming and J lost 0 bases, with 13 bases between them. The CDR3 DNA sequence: TGTGCCAGTAGTCCCTTATATCGCGCGAACACCGGGGAGCTGTTTTTT. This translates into CASSPLYRANTGELFF. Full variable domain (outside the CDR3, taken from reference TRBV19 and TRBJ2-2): DGGITQSPKYLFRKEGQNVTLSCEQNLNHDAMYWYRQDPGQGLRLIYYSQIVNDFQKGDIAEGYSVSREKKESFPLTVTSAQKNPTAFYLCASSPLYRANTGELFFGEGSRLTVL.

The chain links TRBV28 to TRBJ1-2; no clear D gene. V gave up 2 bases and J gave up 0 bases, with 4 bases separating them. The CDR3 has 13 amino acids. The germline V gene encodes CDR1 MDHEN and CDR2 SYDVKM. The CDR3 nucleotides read TGTGCCAGCAGTTTAACGTCTAACTATGGCTACACCTTC. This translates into CASSLTSNYGYTF.

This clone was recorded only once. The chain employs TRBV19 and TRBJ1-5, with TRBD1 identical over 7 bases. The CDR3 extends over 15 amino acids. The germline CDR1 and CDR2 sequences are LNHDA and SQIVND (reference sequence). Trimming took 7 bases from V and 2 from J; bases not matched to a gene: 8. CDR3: CASIQTGSGNQPQHF. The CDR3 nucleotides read TGTGCCAGTATCCAGACAGGGTCGGGCAATCAGCCCCAGCATTTT.